This T cell receptor (beta chain) is from a study of T cell changes during pregnancy in multiple sclerosis. Some clones are missing from TCRdb's copy, which holds only in-frame ones; the method was immunoSEQ multiplex PCR. The sample has over 90,000 clones, 85% to 95% seen once; the top ten hold 0.99%. V shed 1 base and J shed 1 base, with 10 bases lying between them. The CDR3 length is 15 residues. The germline V gene encodes CDR1 SGHVS and CDR2 FNYEAQ. The TCR was taken from a female donor with multiple sclerosis, enrolled in a pregnancy study. The sequenced sample was peripheral blood, obtained after pregnancy. The rearrangement joins TRBV7-6 to TRBJ1-1, with D possibly matching TRBD1 (5 bases). CDR3: CASSLEGRENTEAFF. DNA for the CDR3: TGTGCCAGCAGCTTAGAGGGCAGGGAGAACACTGAAGCTTTCTTT.